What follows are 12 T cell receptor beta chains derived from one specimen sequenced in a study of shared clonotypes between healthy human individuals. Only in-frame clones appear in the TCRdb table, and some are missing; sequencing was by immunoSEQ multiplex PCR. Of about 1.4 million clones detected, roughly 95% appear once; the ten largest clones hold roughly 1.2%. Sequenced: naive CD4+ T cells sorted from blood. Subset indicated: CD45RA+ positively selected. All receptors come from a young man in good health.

The CDR3 is CASSLGTSGNYNEQFF. The CDR3 DNA follows: TGCGCCAGCAGCTTGGGGACTAGCGGGAACTACAATGAGCAGTTCTTC. J is TRBJ2-1 and V is TRBV5-1, with 12 bases matching TRBD2. Germline V CDR1 and CDR2: SGHRS, YFSETQ. The CDR3 extends over 16 amino acids. With V trimmed by 0 bases and J by 3 bases, 1 base remained unmatched.

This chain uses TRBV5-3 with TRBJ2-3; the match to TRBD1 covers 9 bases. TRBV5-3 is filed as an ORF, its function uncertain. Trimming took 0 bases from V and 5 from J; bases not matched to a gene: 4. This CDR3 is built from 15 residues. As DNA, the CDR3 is TGTGCCAGAAGCTTGGACAGGGGGCAGGGAGATACGCAGTATTTT. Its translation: CARSLDRGQGDTQYF.

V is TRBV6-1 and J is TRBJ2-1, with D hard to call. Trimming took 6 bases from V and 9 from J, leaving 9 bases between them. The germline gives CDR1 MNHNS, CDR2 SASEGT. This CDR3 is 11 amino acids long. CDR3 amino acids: CASRDVGEQFF. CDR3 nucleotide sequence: TGTGCCAGCAGAGACGTGGGTGAGCAGTTCTTC.

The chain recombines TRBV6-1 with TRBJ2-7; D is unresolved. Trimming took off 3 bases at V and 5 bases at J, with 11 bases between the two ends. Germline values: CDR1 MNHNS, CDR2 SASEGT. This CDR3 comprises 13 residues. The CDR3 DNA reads TGTGCCAGCAGTGAGCTTTCTAGTGACGAGCAGTACTTC. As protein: CASSELSSDEQYF.

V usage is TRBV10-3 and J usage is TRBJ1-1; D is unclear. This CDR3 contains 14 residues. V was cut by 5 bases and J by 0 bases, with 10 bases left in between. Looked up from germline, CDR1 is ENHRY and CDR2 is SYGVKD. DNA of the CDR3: TGTGCCATCAGTCCGAGACCCTTGAACACTGAAGCTTTCTTT. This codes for CAISPRPLNTEAFF.

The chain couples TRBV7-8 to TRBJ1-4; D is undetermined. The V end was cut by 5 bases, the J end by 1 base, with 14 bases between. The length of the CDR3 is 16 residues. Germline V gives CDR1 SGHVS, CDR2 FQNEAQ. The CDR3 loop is CASSHRKTGTNEKLFF. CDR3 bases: TGTGCCAGCAGCCACCGGAAAACGGGAACTAATGAAAAACTGTTTTTT. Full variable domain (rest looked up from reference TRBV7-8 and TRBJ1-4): GAGVSQSPRYKVAKRGQDVALRCDPISGHVSLFWYQQALGQGPEFLTYFQNEAQLDKSGLPSDRFFAERPEGSVSTLKIQRTQQEDSAVYLCASSHRKTGTNEKLFFGSGTQLSVL.

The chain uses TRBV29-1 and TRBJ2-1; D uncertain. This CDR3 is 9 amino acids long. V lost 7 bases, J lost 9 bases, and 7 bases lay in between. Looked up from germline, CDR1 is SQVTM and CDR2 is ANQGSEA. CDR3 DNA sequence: TGCAGCGACGCTCGTGAGCAGTTCTTC. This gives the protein CSDAREQFF.

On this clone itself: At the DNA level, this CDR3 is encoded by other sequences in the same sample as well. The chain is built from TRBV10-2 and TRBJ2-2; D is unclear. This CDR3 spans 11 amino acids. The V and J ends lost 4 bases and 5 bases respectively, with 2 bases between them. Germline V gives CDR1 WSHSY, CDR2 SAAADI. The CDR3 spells CASSVTGELFF. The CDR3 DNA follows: TGCGCCAGCAGTGTTACCGGGGAGCTGTTTTTT.

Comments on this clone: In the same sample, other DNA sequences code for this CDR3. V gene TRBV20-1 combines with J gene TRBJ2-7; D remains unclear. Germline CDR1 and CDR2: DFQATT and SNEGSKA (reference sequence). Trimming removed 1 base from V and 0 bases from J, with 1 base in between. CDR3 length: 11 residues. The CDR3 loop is CSARVSYEQYF. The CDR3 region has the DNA TGCAGTGCTAGAGTCTCCTACGAGCAGTACTTC.

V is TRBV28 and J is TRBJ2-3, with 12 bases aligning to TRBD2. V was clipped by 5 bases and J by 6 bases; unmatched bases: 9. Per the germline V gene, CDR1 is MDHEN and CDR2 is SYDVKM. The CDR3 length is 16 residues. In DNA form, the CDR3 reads TGTGCCAGCAGTGGACCTCTAGCGGGAGGGTCGGATACGCAGTATTTT. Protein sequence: CASSGPLAGGSDTQYF.

CDR3 DNA sequence: TGTGCCAGCAGTCGAGGAGGAGGCTACGAGCAGTACTTC. It codes for CASSRGGGYEQYF. The gene calls are TRBV28 and TRBJ2-7; weak D call: TRBD2 (5 bases). This CDR3 is built from 13 residues. Germline V gives CDR1 MDHEN, CDR2 SYDVKM. Trimming took off 5 bases at V and 3 bases at J, with 11 bases between the two ends.

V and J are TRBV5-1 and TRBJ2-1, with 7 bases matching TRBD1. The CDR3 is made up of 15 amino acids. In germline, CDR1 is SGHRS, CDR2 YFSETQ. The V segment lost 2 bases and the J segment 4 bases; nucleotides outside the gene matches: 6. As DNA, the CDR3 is TGCGCCAGCAGCTTCAGGGACAGCCAATACAATGAGCAGTTCTTC. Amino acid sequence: CASSFRDSQYNEQFF.